This T cell receptor (beta chain) was identified in a study of immune characterization of retroperitoneal liposarcoma. TCRdb ran MiXCR on the PCR reads and lists one entry per CDR3 protein. The table includes fewer than 8,000 distinct CDR3 sequences, around 40% detected once. CDR1 and CDR2 from the germline V gene are SGHTA and FQGNSA. V was trimmed by 3 bases and J by 9 bases, leaving 12 bases between them. The CDR3 totals 13 residues. By frequency in the sample, this clonotype is large (0.1 to 1%). The clonotype was recovered from a male donor with retroperitoneal liposarcoma. The sequenced sample consisted of tumor tissue. This chain joins TRBV7-2 and TRBJ2-1; D may match TRBD1 or TRBD2 (6 bases each). Written as DNA, the CDR3 is TGTGCCAGCAGCTTTAACGGGGGCTTTGAGCAGTTCTTC. Its protein is CASSFNGGFEQFF.